This TCR beta chain was found in a study of CD8 T cells in ankylosing spondylitis. Germline V gene lookup returns CDR1 DFQATT and CDR2 SNEGSKA (reference sequence). Deletions cut 3 bases from V and 9 bases from J, with 13 bases between. CDR3 length: 12 residues. This clonotype was found many times. TCRdb recomputed calls from the 5' RACE reads with MiXCR, one row per CDR3 protein. The sample lists 230,000 or so distinct CDR3 sequences, about 24% occurring once. Source material: blood, either unsorted or a sorted T cell fraction (not recorded which). The rearrangement joins TRBV20-1 to TRBJ2-3; TRBD1 is a possible D gene (6 bases). The clonotype comes from a male donor with ankylosing spondylitis or in good health (not recorded which). The CDR3 sequence: CSASQGITTQYF. The CDR3 nucleotides read TGCAGTGCTAGCCAGGGGATAACGACGCAGTATTTT.